This is a list of T cell receptor beta chains from one sample in a study of CD8 T cells in Susac syndrome. One entry per CDR3 protein results from TCRdb running MiXCR on the immunoSEQ multiplex PCR reads. Of 150,000 to 180,000 distinct CDR3 sequences in the sample, 85% to 95% are singletons; the top ten hold roughly 0.16%. Sequencing was done on a sample of CD4+ T cells from PBMCs. The receptors stem from a human donor with Susac syndrome. CDR3s include the opening cysteine and the closing phenylalanine or tryptophan.

cdr3_aa: CASSYSPRGQRNTEAFF
cdr3_length: 17
v_call: TRBV6-5
j_call: TRBJ1-1

cdr3_aa: CASSQGLAGSYEQYF
cdr3_length: 15
v_call: TRBV4-1
j_call: TRBJ2-7

cdr3_aa: CASSLAYRGRNSPLHF
cdr3_length: 16
v_call: TRBV7-6
j_call: TRBJ1-6

cdr3_aa: CASTDRGETQYF
cdr3_length: 12
v_call: TRBV25-1
j_call: TRBJ2-5

cdr3_aa: CAISEPGQGIGGELFF
cdr3_length: 16
v_call: TRBV10-3
j_call: TRBJ2-2

cdr3_aa: CASTSQGPSYNEQFF
cdr3_length: 15
v_call: TRBV19
j_call: TRBJ2-1

cdr3_aa: CATSRGPDSLQYF
cdr3_length: 13
v_call: TRBV15
j_call: TRBJ2-4

cdr3_aa: CASSQDRTDTQYF
cdr3_length: 13
v_call: TRBV4-3
j_call: TRBJ2-3

cdr3_aa: CASTVTSGGRETQYF
cdr3_length: 15
v_call: TRBV12-3/TRBV12-4
j_call: TRBJ2-5

cdr3_aa: CASSQDKTSGQETQYF
cdr3_length: 16
v_call: TRBV4-1
j_call: TRBJ2-5

cdr3_aa: CSVLRGGPVVKTQYF
cdr3_length: 15
v_call: TRBV29-1
j_call: TRBJ2-5

cdr3_aa: CASSSPLTDYGYTF
cdr3_length: 14
v_call: TRBV19
j_call: TRBJ1-2

cdr3_aa: CASSVVGGEALETQYF
cdr3_length: 16
v_call: TRBV9
j_call: TRBJ2-5

cdr3_aa: CASSPIPPNRAGANVLTF
cdr3_length: 18
v_call: TRBV5-1
j_call: TRBJ2-6

cdr3_aa: CASSQGQGASDTQYF
cdr3_length: 15
v_call: TRBV4-3
j_call: TRBJ2-3

cdr3_aa: CSARETGPTDTQYF
cdr3_length: 14
v_call: TRBV20-1
j_call: TRBJ2-3

cdr3_aa: CANSRTSHRNTEAFF
cdr3_length: 15
v_call: TRBV19
j_call: TRBJ1-1

cdr3_aa: CASSFSPYGYTF
cdr3_length: 12
v_call: TRBV12-3/TRBV12-4
j_call: TRBJ1-2

cdr3_aa: CASSVGDEQFF
cdr3_length: 11
v_call: TRBV9
j_call: TRBJ2-1

cdr3_aa: CSAPSGGGGNEQFF
cdr3_length: 14
v_call: TRBV20-1
j_call: TRBJ2-1

cdr3_aa: CASSVVYSNQPQHF
cdr3_length: 14
v_call: TRBV9
j_call: TRBJ1-5

cdr3_aa: CASSYSDTSYEQYF
cdr3_length: 14
v_call: TRBV6-5
j_call: TRBJ2-7

cdr3_aa: CSVERAGTETQYF
cdr3_length: 13
v_call: TRBV29-1
j_call: TRBJ2-5

cdr3_aa: CSVLGPAPEAFF
cdr3_length: 12
v_call: TRBV29-1
j_call: TRBJ1-1

cdr3_aa: CASSSPGQGVYEQYF
cdr3_length: 15
v_call: TRBV27
j_call: TRBJ2-7

cdr3_aa: CASSLGASENYGYTF
cdr3_length: 15
v_call: TRBV7-9
j_call: TRBJ1-2

cdr3_aa: CSATLPETDTQYF
cdr3_length: 13
v_call: TRBV20-1
j_call: TRBJ2-3

cdr3_aa: CATSRDDSSEKLFF
cdr3_length: 14
v_call: TRBV15
j_call: TRBJ1-4

cdr3_aa: CASTTPGRTYEQYF
cdr3_length: 14
v_call: TRBV23-1
j_call: TRBJ2-7

cdr3_aa: CASSSRGTAEGIQYF
cdr3_length: 15
v_call: TRBV11-3
j_call: TRBJ2-4

cdr3_aa: CSVVSGAGELFF
cdr3_length: 12
v_call: TRBV29-1
j_call: TRBJ2-2

cdr3_aa: CSARVPGGPSGETQYF
cdr3_length: 16
v_call: TRBV20-1
j_call: TRBJ2-5

cdr3_aa: CASSQGPGQGYTDTQYF
cdr3_length: 17
v_call: TRBV4-2
j_call: TRBJ2-3

cdr3_aa: CASSYPGHVLGYTF
cdr3_length: 14
v_call: TRBV7-9
j_call: TRBJ1-2

cdr3_aa: CASSFGAEKLFF
cdr3_length: 12
v_call: TRBV12-3/TRBV12-4
j_call: TRBJ1-4

cdr3_aa: CASSPGSETQYF
cdr3_length: 12
v_call: TRBV18
j_call: TRBJ2-5

cdr3_aa: CATSRDLGGYEAFF
cdr3_length: 14
v_call: TRBV15
j_call: TRBJ1-1

cdr3_aa: CASSRGSNQPQHF
cdr3_length: 13
v_call: TRBV14
j_call: TRBJ1-5

cdr3_aa: CSAISRAGRETQYF
cdr3_length: 14
v_call: TRBV20-1
j_call: TRBJ2-5

cdr3_aa: CASSRLADTQYF
cdr3_length: 12
v_call: TRBV2
j_call: TRBJ2-3

cdr3_aa: CASSTPGQQYF
cdr3_length: 11
v_call: TRBV9
j_call: TRBJ2-4